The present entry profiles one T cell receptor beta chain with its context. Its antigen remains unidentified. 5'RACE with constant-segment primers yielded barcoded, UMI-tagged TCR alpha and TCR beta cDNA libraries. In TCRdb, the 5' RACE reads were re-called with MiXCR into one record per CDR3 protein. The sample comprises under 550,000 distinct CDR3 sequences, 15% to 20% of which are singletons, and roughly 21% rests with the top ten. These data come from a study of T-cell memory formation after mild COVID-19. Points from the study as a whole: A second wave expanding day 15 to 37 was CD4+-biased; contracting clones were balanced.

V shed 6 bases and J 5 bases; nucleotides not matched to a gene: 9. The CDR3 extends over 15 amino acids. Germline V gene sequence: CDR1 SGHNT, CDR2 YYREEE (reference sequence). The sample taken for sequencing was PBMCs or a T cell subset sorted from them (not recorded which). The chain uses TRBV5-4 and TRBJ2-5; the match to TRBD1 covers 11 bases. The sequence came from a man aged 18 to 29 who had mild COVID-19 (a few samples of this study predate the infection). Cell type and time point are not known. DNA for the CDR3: TGTGCCAGCACCACCCTAGGACAGGGGGCGGAGACCCAGTACTTC. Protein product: CASTTLGQGAETQYF. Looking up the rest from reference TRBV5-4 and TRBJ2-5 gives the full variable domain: ETGVTQSPTHLIKTRGQQVTLRCSSQSGHNTVSWYQQALGQGPQFIFQYYREEENGRGNFPPRFSGLQFPNYSSELNVNALELDDSALYLCASTTLGQGAETQYFGPGTRLLVL.